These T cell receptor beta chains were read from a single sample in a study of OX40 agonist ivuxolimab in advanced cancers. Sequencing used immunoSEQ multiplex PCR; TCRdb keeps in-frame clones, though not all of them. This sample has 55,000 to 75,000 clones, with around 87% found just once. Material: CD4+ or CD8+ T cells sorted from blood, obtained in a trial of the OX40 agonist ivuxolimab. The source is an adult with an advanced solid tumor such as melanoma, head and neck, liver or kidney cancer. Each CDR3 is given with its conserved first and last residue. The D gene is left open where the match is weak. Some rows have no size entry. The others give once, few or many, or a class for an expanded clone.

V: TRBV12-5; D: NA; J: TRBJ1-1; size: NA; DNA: TGTGCTAGTGGTTTGACCCCCTGGACCCCGACGGGAACTGAAGCTTTCTTT; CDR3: CASGLTPWTPTGTEAFF
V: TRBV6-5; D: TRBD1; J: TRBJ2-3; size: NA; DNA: TGTGCCAGCAGTCTCCGACAGGGTGCAGATACGCAGTATTTT; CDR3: CASSLRQGADTQYF
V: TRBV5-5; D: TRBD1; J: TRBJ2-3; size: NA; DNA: TGTGCCAGCAGCTTGAGGACAGGTTTTAGCACAGATACGCAGTATTTT; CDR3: CASSLRTGFSTDTQYF
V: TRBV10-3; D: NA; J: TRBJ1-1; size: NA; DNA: TGTGCCATCAGTGGAAGATGGGGTGTAGGAAACACTGAAGCTTTCTTT; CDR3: CAISGRWGVGNTEAFF
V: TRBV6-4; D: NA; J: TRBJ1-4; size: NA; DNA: TGTGCCAGCAGGGACGGGAGGGGCGGAAAACTGTTTTTT; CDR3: CASRDGRGGKLFF
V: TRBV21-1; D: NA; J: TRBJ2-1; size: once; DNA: TGTGCCAGCAGCAAAGCGCAGGAACTAGCGGGAGTTTCCTCCTACAATGAGCAGTTCTTC; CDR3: CASSKAQELAGVSSYNEQFF
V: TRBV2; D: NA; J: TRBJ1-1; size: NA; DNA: TGTGCCAGCAGTGCCAGAGGAAGGGGCACTGAAGCTTTCTTT; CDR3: CASSARGRGTEAFF
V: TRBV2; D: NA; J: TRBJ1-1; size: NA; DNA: TGTGCCAGCAGCGTGTGGATGACTGAAGCTTTCTTT; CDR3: CASSVWMTEAFF
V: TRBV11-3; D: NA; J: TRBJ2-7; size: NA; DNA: TGTGCCAGCAGCCTTGGACATAGCTACGAGCAGTACTTC; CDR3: CASSLGHSYEQYF
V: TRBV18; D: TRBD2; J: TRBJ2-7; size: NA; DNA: TGTGCCAGCTCACCACCTACGCTAGCGGCATACGAGCAGTACTTC; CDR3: CASSPPTLAAYEQYF
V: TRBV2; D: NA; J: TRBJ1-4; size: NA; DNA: TGTGCCAGCAGTTACGGGACGAAGGAACTGTTTTTT; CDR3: CASSYGTKELFF
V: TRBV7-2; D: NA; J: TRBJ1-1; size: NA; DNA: TGTGCCAGCAGCTTAGGCAGTATGCGCACTGAAGCTTTCTTT; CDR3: CASSLGSMRTEAFF
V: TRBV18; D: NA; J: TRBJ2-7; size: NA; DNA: TGTGCCAGCTCACCCGGACAGTTCTACGAGCAGTACTTC; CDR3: CASSPGQFYEQYF
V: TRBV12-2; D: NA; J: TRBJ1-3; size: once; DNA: TGTGCAAGTCGCTTAGTACAGGGTACCGGAAACACCATATATTTT; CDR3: CASRLVQGTGNTIYF
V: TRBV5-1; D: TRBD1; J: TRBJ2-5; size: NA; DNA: TGCGCCAGCAGCTTGGGGTCAGGGGGCTTGGAGACCCAGTACTTC; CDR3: CASSLGSGGLETQYF
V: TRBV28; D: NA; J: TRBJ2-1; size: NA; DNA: TGTGCCAGCGAGGGGGCGGGAGCAGGAGAGCAGTTCTTC; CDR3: CASEGAGAGEQFF
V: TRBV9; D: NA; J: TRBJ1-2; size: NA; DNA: TGTGCCAGCAGCGTAGGGGGGGCTAACTATGGCTACACCTTC; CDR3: CASSVGGANYGYTF
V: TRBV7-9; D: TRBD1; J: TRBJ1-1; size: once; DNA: TGTGCCGGCAACAGGGGGCCCACTGAAGCTTTCTTT; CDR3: CAGNRGPTEAFF
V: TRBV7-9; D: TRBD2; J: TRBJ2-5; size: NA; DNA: TGTGCCAGCAGCACTGGACTAGCGGGGGCTCAAGAGACCCAGTACTTC; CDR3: CASSTGLAGAQETQYF
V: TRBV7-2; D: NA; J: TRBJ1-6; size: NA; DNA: TGTGCCAGCAGCTTAGGTCGGTCGGAGGCCCACTTT; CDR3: CASSLGRSEAHF
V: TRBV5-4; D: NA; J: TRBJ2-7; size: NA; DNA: TGTGCCAGCAGCTTGTCGAGCGGAGGAACCTACGAGCAGTACTTC; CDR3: CASSLSSGGTYEQYF
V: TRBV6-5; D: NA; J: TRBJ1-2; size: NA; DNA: TGTGCCAGCAGTTACATTGGGTTTAACTATGGCTACACCTTC; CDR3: CASSYIGFNYGYTF
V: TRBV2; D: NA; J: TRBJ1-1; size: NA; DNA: TGTGCCAGTGCGGTACAGGTGAACACTGAAGCTTTCTTT; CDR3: CASAVQVNTEAFF
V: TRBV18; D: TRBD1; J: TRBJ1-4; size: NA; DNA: TGTGCCAGCTCACCCGGACAGGGGAGCGAAAAACTGTTTTTT; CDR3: CASSPGQGSEKLFF
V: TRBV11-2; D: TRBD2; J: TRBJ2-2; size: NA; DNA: TGTGCCAGCATCTTGGGACTAGCGGGAGGGATCGCCGGGGAGCTGTTTTTT; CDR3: CASILGLAGGIAGELFF
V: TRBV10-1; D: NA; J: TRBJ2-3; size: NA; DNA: TGCGCCAGCGGGGACCGCAAAGGCGCAGATACGCAGTATTTT; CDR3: CASGDRKGADTQYF
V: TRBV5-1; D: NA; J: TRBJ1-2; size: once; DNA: TGCGCCAGCAGCTTGGCACAGGGCCTCTATGGCTACACCTTC; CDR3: CASSLAQGLYGYTF
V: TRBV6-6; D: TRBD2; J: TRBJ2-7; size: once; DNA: TGTGCCAGCAGCCCACTCCAGACTAGCGGGAGTTACGAGCAGTACTTC; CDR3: CASSPLQTSGSYEQYF
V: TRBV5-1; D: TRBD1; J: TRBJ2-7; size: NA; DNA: TGCGCCAGCAGCCTTCAATCTCGACAGGGCTACGAGCAGTACTTC; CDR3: CASSLQSRQGYEQYF
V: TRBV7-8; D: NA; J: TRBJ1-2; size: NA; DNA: TGTGCCAGCAGCTTAAGGGATTATGGCTACACCTTC; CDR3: CASSLRDYGYTF
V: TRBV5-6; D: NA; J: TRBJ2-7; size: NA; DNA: TGTGCCAGCAGCTTGAGGTCAGCCTACGAGCAGTACTTC; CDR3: CASSLRSAYEQYF
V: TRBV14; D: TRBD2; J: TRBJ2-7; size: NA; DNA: TGTGCCAGCAGCTTAGCAGGTAGCGGGAACTACGAGCAGTACTTC; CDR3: CASSLAGSGNYEQYF
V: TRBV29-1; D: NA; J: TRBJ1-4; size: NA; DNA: TGCAGCGTTAAGGTTAATGAAAAACTGTTTTTT; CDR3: CSVKVNEKLFF
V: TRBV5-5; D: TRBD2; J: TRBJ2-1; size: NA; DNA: TGTGCCAGCAGCTTGGTTGGTCTAGCGGGGGTTTACAATGAGCAGTTCTTC; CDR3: CASSLVGLAGVYNEQFF
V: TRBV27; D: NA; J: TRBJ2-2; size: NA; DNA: TGTGCCAGCAGTTCTAATCCCAGGGTCGAGTCCGGGTACACCGGGGAGCTGTTTTTT; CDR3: CASSSNPRVESGYTGELFF
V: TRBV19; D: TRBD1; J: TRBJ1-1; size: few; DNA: TGTGCCAGTAGTCCCGGGACAGCCATTCCGAACACTGAAGCTTTCTTT; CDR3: CASSPGTAIPNTEAFF
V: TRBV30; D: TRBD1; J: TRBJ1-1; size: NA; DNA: TGTGCCTGGAGTGTATTGGGGACAGCAAACACTGAAGCTTTCTTT; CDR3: CAWSVLGTANTEAFF